This record covers a single T cell receptor beta chain. The trim removed 7 bases at V and 6 bases at J, leaving 10 bases unmatched. Germline V lookup: CDR1 LNHDA, CDR2 SQIVND (reference sequence). This CDR3 is built from 14 residues. This record belongs to a study of shared clonotypes between healthy human individuals. Methods used by the authors: Filtering differed since immunoSEQ provided only junctions, with no quality scores. The method was immunoSEQ multiplex PCR; TCRdb's version includes in-frame clones alone and lacks a portion of them. That table supplies the V and J calls and clone size; D and trimming were determined from the DNA. The table has about 2.1 million clones, about 93% seen once. Naive CD8 populations comprised CD45RO-negative cells positively selected for CCR7, excluding terminally differentiated effector memory CD45RA+ cells.

The clonotype was recovered from a man aged 18 to 29 in good health. Some clones in this sample may be carry-over from other donors' samples. J is TRBJ1-1 and V is TRBV19, with 8 bases fitting TRBD1. Sequences were obtained from naive CD8+ T cells from PBMCs. In DNA, the CDR3 is TGTGCCAGTATTGGTCAGGACAGGGAGGCTGAAGCTTTCTTT. It yields the protein CASIGQDREAEAFF.